In its sample, the clone carrying this TCR beta chain was seen many times. Its matching antigen is unknown. This specimen belongs to a study of identical twins. General study results and limits: Cord blood's abundant beta clonotypes had fewer insertions, unlike memory repertoires.

A single record per CDR3 protein comes from TCRdb applying MiXCR to the 5' RACE reads. The top ten hold more than 10% of the sample, which has around 100,000 distinct CDR3 sequences, under 7% seen once. Healthy Caucasians supplied all donations. Germline V gene sequence: CDR1 MGHRA, CDR2 YSYEKL. The CDR3 sequence is 16 residues long. Deletions cut 1 base from V and 0 bases from J, with 12 bases between. The specimen sequenced was memory T cells sorted from blood. This clonotype was obtained from a woman between 50 and 59 years old in good health. This sequence joins TRBV4-1 and TRBJ1-1; TRBD1 might be the D (6 bases). CDR3 DNA sequence: TGCGCCAGCAGCCAAGCAACAGGGTCCCTGAACACTGAAGCTTTCTTT. This codes for CASSQATGSLNTEAFF.